One and the same sample provided the 4 T cell receptor beta chains below, sequenced in a study of blood T cell repertoires in COVID-19. Produced via immunoSEQ multiplex PCR; TCRdb's table is partial and in-frame only. The sample has 250,000 or so clones; nearly 90% are singletons. The sequenced sample was peripheral blood. The receptors come from a man younger than 35 with active or convalescent COVID-19.

This clone was observed a single time. J is TRBJ1-5 and V is TRBV6-5; perhaps TRBD1 as D (6 bases). The length of the CDR3 is 16 residues. Trimming cost V 0 bases and J 7 bases, with 16 bases left between them. Germline CDR1 is MNHEY and CDR2 is SVGAGI. The CDR3 protein is CASSYSGAAAGQPQHF. DNA of the CDR3: TGTGCCAGCAGTTACTCGGGGGCGGCAGCAGGACAGCCCCAGCATTTT.

This clone was seen once. The rearrangement joins TRBV5-1 to TRBJ1-6; weak D call: TRBD1 (6 bases). The CDR3 covers 14 residues. The V and J ends lost 4 bases and 6 bases respectively, with 11 bases between them. Germline-derived CDR1 and CDR2 are SGHRS and YFSETQ. The CDR3 loop reads CASSTGQPNSPLHF. The CDR3 DNA reads TGCGCCAGCAGCACCGGACAGCCTAATTCACCCCTCCACTTT.

The chain employs TRBV28 and TRBJ2-2; tentative D call: TRBD1 (6 bases). Germline values: CDR1 MDHEN, CDR2 SYDVKM. Trimming took 6 bases from V and 3 from J, leaving 14 bases between them. The CDR3 is 15 amino acids. CDR3 residues: CASSKGVTYTGELFF. The DNA of the CDR3 is TGTGCCAGCAGCAAGGGGGTTACTTACACCGGGGAGCTGTTTTTT.

The chain couples TRBV7-2 to TRBJ2-4; no definite D call. Germline CDR1 reads SGHTA; CDR2 reads FQGNSA. V was clipped by 4 bases and J by 7 bases, with 14 bases between them. This CDR3 comprises 14 residues. Written as DNA, the CDR3 is TGTGCCAGCAGCTCTCGACTGACGCTGAACATTCAGTACTTC. Protein sequence: CASSSRLTLNIQYF.